The 7 T cell receptor beta chains presented below share a single source sample, sequenced in a study of patients and donors after allogeneic stem cell transplantation. TCRdb recomputed calls from the RT-PCR reads with MiXCR, one row per CDR3 protein. The repertoire holds about a million distinct CDR3 sequences, with about 20% as singletons. The sequenced material came from blood, either unsorted or a sorted T cell fraction (not recorded which). The source is a human donor who was either an allogeneic HSCT recipient or a stem cell or donor lymphocyte infusion donor (not recorded which). It is not recorded whose cells these are; they may come from a transplant donor.

The chain has TRBV5-6 and TRBJ1-2; D gene ambiguous. The CDR3 has 13 amino acids. Deletions cut 4 bases from V and 3 bases from J, with 10 bases between. The germline gives CDR1 SGHDT, CDR2 YYEEEE. The CDR3, as DNA: TGTGCCAGCAGCCCACCGCCCCACTATGGCTACACCTTC. Protein product: CASSPPPHYGYTF.

The V and J genes are TRBV18 and TRBJ1-1; 7 nucleotides align to TRBD1. Unmatched junction bases numbered 8, after V lost 2 bases and J lost 5 bases. The CDR3 has 15 amino acids. CDR1 KGHSH and CDR2 LQKENI come from the germline V gene. The DNA for the CDR3 is TGTGCCAGCTCACCAGAATTGACAGGGCGGACTGAAGCTTTCTTT. This encodes CASSPELTGRTEAFF.

The genes are TRBV11-2 and TRBJ2-7; tentatively, D is TRBD1 (5 bases). CDR3 size: 15 residues. Looked up from germline, CDR1 is SGHAT and CDR2 is FQNNGV. Trimming stripped 5 bases from V and 4 bases from J, with 18 bases between. CDR3 sequence: CASSHWGKVSYEQYF. DNA of the CDR3: TGTGCCAGCAGCCACTGGGGCAAGGTTTCTTACGAGCAGTACTTC.

This clonotype was found a few times. V and J are TRBV29-1 and TRBJ2-7; 11 nucleotides match TRBD2. Trimming removed 4 bases from V and 4 bases from J; junction bases left unmatched: 6. The CDR3 covers 14 residues. In germline, CDR1 is SQVTM, CDR2 ANQGSEA. The CDR3 sequence: CSVVFGTSGYEQYF. CDR3 sequence (DNA): TGCAGCGTTGTGTTTGGGACTAGCGGTTACGAGCAGTACTTC.

This rearrangement joins TRBV3-1 to TRBJ2-7; 10 bases align to TRBD2. V trimming: 3 bases; J trimming: 0 bases; junction bases outside the gene matches: 5. There are 16 residues in the CDR3. From germline, CDR1 is LGHDT and CDR2 YNNKEL (reference sequence). The CDR3 nucleotides read TGTGCCAGCAGCCATGGACTAGCGGCAGACTCCTACGAGCAGTACTTC. Its translation: CASSHGLAADSYEQYF.

The V and J genes are TRBV5-1 and TRBJ2-5; 8 bases line up with TRBD1. The CDR3 spans 14 residues. Germline V gene lookup returns CDR1 SGHRS and CDR2 YFSETQ. With 5 bases clipped from V and 2 bases from J, the junction kept 5 bases outside the gene matches. The DNA of the CDR3 is TGCGCCAGCAGAGACAGGGGCCGTCAAGAGACCCAGTACTTC. Translation gives CASRDRGRQETQYF.

This clonotype was counted a few times. The V and J genes are TRBV19 and TRBJ2-2; TRBD2 matches at 9 bases. V was clipped by 3 bases and J by 4 bases; unmatched bases: 6. This CDR3 has 16 residues. Germline V gene lookup returns CDR1 LNHDA and CDR2 SQIVND (reference sequence). The CDR3 DNA sequence: TGTGCCAGTAGTATTAGGCTAGCGGGACGCACCGGGGAGCTGTTTTTT. Translating it yields CASSIRLAGRTGELFF.